This record concerns one TCR beta chain sequence. Its antigen is not identified. Germline values: CDR1 SGHDN, CDR2 FVKESK. J was trimmed by 4 bases and V by 4 bases; bases with no gene match: 6. The CDR3 is 14 residues long. Profiled with immunoSEQ multiplex PCR; TCRdb holds only in-frame clones, not every one. The sample shows about 120,000 clones, 88% of them seen only once. This sample was included in a study of T cell responses to AZD1222 COVID-19 vaccine. About the study: Second-dose timings of about 4 or about 12 weeks were pooled. General study findings and limits: Once two AZD1222 doses were given, Spike-specific TCR breadth and depth went up. Among AZD1222 vaccinees, only six or seven were seropositive at baseline.

This sequence originates from an adult in good health. The sequencing used peripheral blood, collected on day 0 of AZD1222 vaccination. The V gene is TRBV14, the J gene TRBJ2-5; 7 positions agree with TRBD1. CDR3 residues: CASSPRGSPETQYF. The CDR3 bases are TGTGCCAGCAGCCCCAGGGGGTCCCCAGAGACCCAGTACTTC.